The clone carrying this TCR beta chain was seen at least ten times. Its cognate antigen is unknown. Investigators prepared the TCR beta libraries by applying iRepertoire HTBI primers and Arm-PCR of CDR3 regions. One entry per CDR3 protein, called by TCRdb with MiXCR from the multiplex PCR reads. The sample lists about 420,000 distinct CDR3 sequences, roughly a quarter occurring once. From germline, CDR1 is SGHAT and CDR2 FQNNGV. V lost 1 base and J 7 bases, leaving 8 bases between the germline ends. The CDR3 length is 13 residues. This sample was taken from a study of regulatory T cells in long-lasting Graves disease. Findings and caveats of the study: Graves' patients with persistent disease showed TCR diversity lower than patients newly diagnosed.

Time point reported: persistent/refractory GD, antithyroid drugs over 5 years with positive TRAb. The TCR library was made from RNA that had been extracted from PBMCs in TRIzol. The V and J genes are TRBV11-2 and TRBJ2-1; D is unresolved. The starting material was peripheral blood mononuclear cells (PBMCs), obtained when the disease was refractory, from a patient treated with antithyroid drugs. This clonotype was obtained from a female donor with Graves disease. The CDR3 DNA reads TGTGCCAGCAGCTTAGTAGGCCAAAATGAGCAGTTCTTC. Amino acids: CASSLVGQNEQFF.